This TCR beta chain derives from a study of early stage breast cancer tumors (dated by TCRdb to about 2017). Some background on the complete study: Of the approximately 15 invasive breast tumors, about a dozen were found to be estrogen receptor-positive, progesterone receptor-positive and HER2-negative. About 70% of the 12 ER+/PR+/HER2- tumors were invasive ductal carcinomas, while the other four were invasive lobular carcinomas. On average, each sample got about 9.3-fold read coverage. The samples as a whole yielded some 2,500,000 detected templates, corresponding to approximately 990,000 unique clonotypes.

Two independent genomic DNA replicates were amplified for each sample, with around 0.5 ug used for blood and about 1.5 ug for tumor or normal breast. Following the manufacturer's instructions, the ImmunoSeq Intro kit was used to carry out TCRB sequencing on genomic DNA. The multiplex PCR ran for 25 to 35 cycles using proprietary primers and spike-in control sequences for absolute quantification. Single-end 150-bp reads were used to sequence an 87-bp fragment covering the CDR3 and the flanking V and J genes. Seven samples, each with two replicates, were multiplexed per lane of an Illumina MiSeq using version 3.0 chemistry. Turning to the authors' computational methods: The vendor's proprietary pipeline processed the raw data and merged both replicates into a single result for each sample. To define clonotypes, the study grouped productive rearrangements that shared the V-gene family, CDR3 amino acid sequence and J-gene segment. Clonality was computed as 1 minus the normalized Shannon entropy (Pielou evenness) of TCRB abundances. T cell density was estimated as total templates divided by the number of input cells, with the number of input cells inferred from the DNA input amount. Recon with default parameters was used to estimate total repertoire diversity and clonality. Tumor-enriched clonotypes were defined as having over 0.1% abundance in tumor and at least 32-fold higher abundance than in normal breast. Entries here come from immuneACCESS through TCRdb and include only in-frame sequences with V and J called. Some clones fail to appear in such tables; in the studies checked, an unresolved V gene covers under half of the shortfall, and the cause of the remainder is unknown. V, J and clone size derive from that table, while D and trimming were established from the DNA sequence. The sample yields some 35,000 clones; less than 80% were counted once. Together, the top ten hold about 7% of the sample.

The study profiled bulk TCR beta-chain repertoires in matched peripheral blood, tumor and adjacent normal breast tissue taken from around 15 patients with early-stage breast cancer. Before surgery, whole blood (about 5-10 mL) was collected into EDTA tubes and processed within 2 hours. Ficoll-Paque centrifugation in SepMate-50 tubes was used to isolate peripheral blood mononuclear cells. PBMCs were cryopreserved in approximately 90% FBS with roughly 10% DMSO in aliquots of roughly 1.8 to 4 million cells and stored in liquid nitrogen. The Qiagen AllPrep DNA/RNA Mini kit was used for genomic DNA extraction. Spanning cysteine to phenylalanine, the CDR3 consists of 19 amino acids. The retained sequence is limited to the CDR3, 57 bases, with the frame set at the first base. The germline V end is reduced by 0 bases and the J end by 1 base; junction bases left unmatched: 12. CDR1 MGHRA and CDR2 YSYEKL are derived from the germline V gene.

Points the paper makes about the study in general: Bulk genomic DNA sequencing of unsorted cells missed chain pairing and functional markers such as CD4, CD8 and FOXP3. Repertoires from blood and normal breast were more alike than repertoires from blood and tumor, and in about 90% of the 16 patients, comparing each tissue with blood separated tumor from normal. Around 2.5-fold higher T cell density and higher clonality were observed in tumors than in adjacent normal breast tissue. Enriched TCRB sequences shared across patients were found to be mostly commonly generated sequences that were unlikely to play an important role in the tumor microenvironment. Because the cohort was small, analysis by tumor subtype was not possible.

This clone occurred once. Its antigen has not been determined. Within one base of it there is no much larger clone, and no base qualities were kept. This clonotype was sampled from a person aged 55-75 years with breast cancer. The sequenced sample was blood. The chain couples TRBV4-1 to TRBJ1-1; 9 central bases correspond to TRBD1. The sequence in DNA is TGCGCCAGCAGCCAAGATCGGACAGGGGCGAGGTCGGGGAACACTGAAGCTTTCTTT. Protein translation: CASSQDRTGARSGNTEAFF.